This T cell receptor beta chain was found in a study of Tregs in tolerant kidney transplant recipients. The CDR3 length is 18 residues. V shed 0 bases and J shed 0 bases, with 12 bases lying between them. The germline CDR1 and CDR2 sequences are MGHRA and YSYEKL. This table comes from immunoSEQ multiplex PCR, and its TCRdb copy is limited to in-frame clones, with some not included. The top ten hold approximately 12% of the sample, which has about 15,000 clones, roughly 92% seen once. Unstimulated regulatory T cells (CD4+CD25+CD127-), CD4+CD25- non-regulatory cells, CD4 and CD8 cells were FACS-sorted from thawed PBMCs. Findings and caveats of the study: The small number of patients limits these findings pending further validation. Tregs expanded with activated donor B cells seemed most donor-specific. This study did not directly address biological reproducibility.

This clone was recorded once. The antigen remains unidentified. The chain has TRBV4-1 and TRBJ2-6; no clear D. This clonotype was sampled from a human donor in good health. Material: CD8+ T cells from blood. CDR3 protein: CASSQDSVSSSGANVLTF. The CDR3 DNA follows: TGCGCCAGCAGCCAAGATAGTGTCAGCAGCTCTGGGGCCAACGTCCTGACTTTC.